This TCR beta chain was identified in a study of breast tumors, draining lymph nodes, adjacent tissues. This clonotype appeared many times. V was trimmed by 5 bases and J by 4 bases, leaving 15 bases between them. From germline, CDR1 is MNHEY and CDR2 SVGEGT. There are 15 residues in the CDR3. TCRdb reprocessed the multiplex PCR reads via MiXCR and lists one record per CDR3 protein. The repertoire consists of hundreds of thousands of distinct CDR3 sequences, with 32% occurring once and the leading ten covering 1.3% to 1.5%. Samples came from axillary lymph nodes draining the breast cancer. The chain employs TRBV6-2 or TRBV6-3 and TRBJ1-5, with D uncertain. The sequence was collected from a female donor with breast cancer. Some clones in this sample may be carry-over from other donors' samples. Sample: axillary lymph node tissue. The CDR3 protein is CASSSDGHPNQPQHF. The CDR3 nucleotides are TGTGCCAGCAGTAGCGATGGTCACCCAAATCAGCCCCAGCATTTT.